This T cell receptor (beta chain) was identified during a study of beta chain features in type 1 diabetes. Study context: Taken together, all samples contributed approximately 110 million examined sorted cells. Notes on the study in general: Within each of all four CD4+ subsets, Type 1 diabetes patients had TCRB CDR3s that were moderately but significantly shorter. Naive, central memory and Treg TCRB repertoires appeared more alike in patients than in healthy donors. VDJ junctions in type 1 diabetes patients carried more deletions and fewer insertions.

Per the germline V gene, CDR1 is SEHNR and CDR2 is FQNEAQ (reference sequence). This CDR3 region has 15 residues. With V trimmed by 5 bases and J by 0 bases, 6 bases remained unmatched. The authors reverse transcribed all of the isolated RNA, so sequencing captured expressed TCRB transcripts. The protocol was immunoSEQ multiplex PCR, while the TCRdb copy is restricted to in-frame clones and leaves out a portion. The repertoire holds some 350,000 clones, with approximately 13% as singletons. Blood was drawn once from each donor into heparinised tubes. The draws averaged roughly 120 mL. This clone was counted between two and nine times. The antigen remains unidentified.

The genes are TRBV7-9 and TRBJ2-5; 7 positions match TRBD2. Material for sequencing was naive CD4+ T cells from blood. This TCR was sampled from a woman between 18 and 29 years old with type 1 diabetes. The DNA for the CDR3 is TGTGCCAGCAGCAGGGGACTACCGTACCAAGAGACCCAGTACTTC. Its protein product is CASSRGLPYQETQYF.